The rows below give T cell receptor beta chains drawn from one sample of a study of T cell responses to AZD1222 COVID-19 vaccine. TCRdb keeps only in-frame clones here, not all; method: immunoSEQ multiplex PCR. The sample yields about 140,000 clones, roughly 90% seen once. The specimen was peripheral blood, collected on day 0 of AZD1222 vaccination. Receptors were obtained from an adult in good health. Each CDR3 is given with its conserved first and last residue. A D gene is named only where the DNA matches it firmly. Where a row states a size, it is once, few, many or the class of an expanded clone; other rows omit it.

d_call: NA; v_call: TRBV19; j_call: TRBJ1-1; clone_size: NA; cdr3_aa: CASSISDREAFF; cdr3_nt: TGTGCCAGTAGTATCTCGGACAGAGAAGCTTTCTTT
d_call: NA; v_call: TRBV19; j_call: TRBJ1-5; clone_size: NA; cdr3_aa: CASSIGATQTQPQHF; cdr3_nt: TGTGCCAGTAGTATTGGGGCCACACAGACTCAGCCCCAGCATTTT
d_call: NA; v_call: TRBV30; j_call: TRBJ2-1; clone_size: once; cdr3_aa: CASTGRSSYNEQFF; cdr3_nt: TGTGCCTCCACTGGGCGAAGCTCCTACAATGAGCAGTTCTTC
d_call: NA; v_call: TRBV6-5; j_call: TRBJ1-1; clone_size: NA; cdr3_aa: CASTASGTLNTEAFF; cdr3_nt: TGTGCCAGCACCGCTTCTGGGACATTGAACACTGAAGCTTTCTTT
d_call: NA; v_call: TRBV28; j_call: TRBJ1-1; clone_size: NA; cdr3_aa: CASRPQGYMNTEAFF; cdr3_nt: TGTGCCAGCAGACCCCAGGGGTACATGAACACTGAAGCTTTCTTT
d_call: NA; v_call: TRBV6-5; j_call: TRBJ1-2; clone_size: NA; cdr3_aa: CASNEGGINYGYTF; cdr3_nt: TGTGCCAGCAACGAGGGGGGGATTAACTATGGCTACACCTTC
d_call: NA; v_call: TRBV15; j_call: TRBJ2-2; clone_size: NA; cdr3_aa: CATTGWTGELFF; cdr3_nt: TGTGCCACCACAGGGTGGACCGGGGAGCTGTTTTTT
d_call: TRBD1; v_call: TRBV28; j_call: TRBJ1-2; clone_size: NA; cdr3_aa: CASRPGGTNYGYTF; cdr3_nt: TGTGCCAGCAGACCAGGGGGCACTAACTATGGCTACACCTTC
d_call: NA; v_call: TRBV7-9; j_call: TRBJ1-1; clone_size: NA; cdr3_aa: CASSNTRSGRWTEAFF; cdr3_nt: TGTGCCAGCAGCAACACGAGGTCCGGGCGGTGGACTGAAGCTTTCTTT
d_call: NA; v_call: TRBV14; j_call: TRBJ1-2; clone_size: NA; cdr3_aa: CASSQTVADYGYTF; cdr3_nt: TGTGCCAGCAGCCAGACAGTTGCTGACTATGGCTACACCTTC
d_call: NA; v_call: TRBV30; j_call: TRBJ1-1; clone_size: NA; cdr3_aa: CAWSVWGANTEAFF; cdr3_nt: TGTGCCTGGAGTGTGTGGGGGGCGAACACTGAAGCTTTCTTT
d_call: NA; v_call: TRBV7-9; j_call: TRBJ2-2; clone_size: NA; cdr3_aa: CATRPGEVAGELFF; cdr3_nt: TGTGCCACCCGGCCGGGAGAAGTAGCCGGGGAGCTGTTTTTT
d_call: NA; v_call: TRBV18; j_call: TRBJ1-1; clone_size: NA; cdr3_aa: CASSPRHRAVGTEAFF; cdr3_nt: TGTGCCAGCTCACCAAGACACAGGGCGGTTGGGACTGAAGCTTTCTTT
d_call: NA; v_call: TRBV28; j_call: TRBJ1-4; clone_size: NA; cdr3_aa: CASSLFKGHLNEKLFF; cdr3_nt: TGTGCCAGCAGTTTGTTCAAGGGACATCTTAATGAAAAACTGTTTTTT
d_call: NA; v_call: TRBV19; j_call: TRBJ1-6; clone_size: NA; cdr3_aa: CASTPGRFGSPLHF; cdr3_nt: TGTGCCAGTACACCGGGACGGTTTGGGTCACCCCTCCACTTT
d_call: TRBD1; v_call: TRBV28; j_call: TRBJ1-5; clone_size: NA; cdr3_aa: CASSLMDRGHGQPQHF; cdr3_nt: TGTGCCAGCAGTTTAATGGACAGGGGGCATGGTCAGCCCCAGCATTTT
d_call: NA; v_call: TRBV30; j_call: TRBJ1-4; clone_size: NA; cdr3_aa: CAWSLHRGNEKLFF; cdr3_nt: TGTGCCTGGAGTCTGCATAGGGGGAATGAAAAACTGTTTTTT
d_call: TRBD2; v_call: TRBV5-1; j_call: TRBJ2-2; clone_size: NA; cdr3_aa: CASSLAGLAGTGELFF; cdr3_nt: TGCGCCAGCAGCTTGGCGGGACTAGCGGGCACCGGGGAGCTGTTTTTT
d_call: NA; v_call: TRBV27; j_call: TRBJ2-7; clone_size: NA; cdr3_aa: CASSLRTAGTYEQYF; cdr3_nt: TGTGCCAGCAGTTTGCGGACGGCGGGTACCTACGAGCAGTACTTC
d_call: TRBD2; v_call: TRBV11-1; j_call: TRBJ2-7; clone_size: few; cdr3_aa: CASSSLAEGAYEQYF; cdr3_nt: TGTGCCAGCAGCTCTCTAGCGGAGGGCGCCTACGAGCAGTACTTC
d_call: NA; v_call: TRBV13; j_call: TRBJ1-1; clone_size: NA; cdr3_aa: CASSPETAFEAFF; cdr3_nt: TGTGCCAGCAGCCCCGAGACAGCGTTTGAAGCTTTCTTT
d_call: NA; v_call: TRBV27; j_call: TRBJ1-6; clone_size: NA; cdr3_aa: CASSIGEGSPLHF; cdr3_nt: TGTGCCAGCAGTATCGGGGAGGGGTCACCCCTCCACTTT
d_call: NA; v_call: TRBV27; j_call: TRBJ1-1; clone_size: NA; cdr3_aa: CAIAARRNTEAFF; cdr3_nt: TGTGCCATCGCGGCGAGACGGAACACTGAAGCTTTCTTT
d_call: NA; v_call: TRBV29-1; j_call: TRBJ2-7; clone_size: NA; cdr3_aa: CSVAGSYYEQYF; cdr3_nt: TGCAGCGTTGCCGGGTCCTACTACGAGCAGTACTTC
d_call: NA; v_call: TRBV11-2; j_call: TRBJ1-4; clone_size: NA; cdr3_aa: CASSPRTILSEKLFF; cdr3_nt: TGTGCCAGCAGCCCGAGGACAATACTCTCCGAAAAACTGTTTTTT
d_call: NA; v_call: TRBV30; j_call: TRBJ2-7; clone_size: NA; cdr3_aa: CAWSGWAVSYEQYF; cdr3_nt: TGTGCCTGGAGCGGCTGGGCGGTCTCCTACGAGCAGTACTTC
d_call: NA; v_call: TRBV6-2/TRBV6-3; j_call: TRBJ1-4; clone_size: NA; cdr3_aa: CASSYLPDSLNEKLFF; cdr3_nt: TGTGCCAGCAGTTACCTTCCGGACAGCCTTAATGAAAAACTGTTTTTT
d_call: TRBD2; v_call: TRBV5-1; j_call: TRBJ2-1; clone_size: few; cdr3_aa: CASSLEGSGRVNEQFF; cdr3_nt: TGCGCCAGCAGCTTGGAGGGTAGCGGGAGGGTCAATGAGCAGTTCTTC
d_call: TRBD2; v_call: TRBV18; j_call: TRBJ2-4; clone_size: NA; cdr3_aa: CASSQASGRAENIQYF; cdr3_nt: TGTGCCAGCTCACAGGCTAGCGGGAGGGCCGAAAACATTCAGTACTTC
d_call: TRBD1; v_call: TRBV28; j_call: TRBJ2-5; clone_size: NA; cdr3_aa: CASSLSGQGKETQYF; cdr3_nt: TGTGCCAGCAGTTTATCGGGACAGGGGAAAGAGACCCAGTACTTC
d_call: NA; v_call: TRBV28; j_call: TRBJ2-2; clone_size: few; cdr3_aa: CASITSTGELFF; cdr3_nt: TGTGCCAGCATTACAAGCACCGGGGAGCTGTTTTTT
d_call: TRBD2; v_call: TRBV4-1; j_call: TRBJ2-6; clone_size: NA; cdr3_aa: CASSHPGLAGLTDGANVLTF; cdr3_nt: TGCGCCAGCAGCCACCCCGGACTAGCGGGACTCACGGACGGGGCCAACGTCCTGACTTTC
d_call: NA; v_call: TRBV6-5; j_call: TRBJ1-4; clone_size: NA; cdr3_aa: CASSYSQGEKLFF; cdr3_nt: TGTGCCAGCAGTTACTCGCAGGGTGAAAAACTGTTTTTT
d_call: NA; v_call: TRBV27; j_call: TRBJ2-3; clone_size: NA; cdr3_aa: CASSPLARTDTQYF; cdr3_nt: TGTGCCAGCAGCCCCCTGGCCCGCACAGATACGCAGTATTTT
d_call: NA; v_call: TRBV19; j_call: TRBJ1-5; clone_size: once; cdr3_aa: CASSIDLGDQPQHF; cdr3_nt: TGTGCCAGTAGTATAGATCTCGGCGATCAGCCCCAGCATTTT
d_call: NA; v_call: TRBV7-2; j_call: TRBJ1-3; clone_size: NA; cdr3_aa: CASSLSPGSANTIYF; cdr3_nt: TGTGCCAGCAGCTTATCCCCAGGGTCAGCGAACACCATATATTTT
d_call: NA; v_call: TRBV7-6; j_call: TRBJ2-2; clone_size: few; cdr3_aa: CASSLRQVLVSGELFF; cdr3_nt: TGTGCCAGCAGCCTAAGACAGGTTCTGGTATCCGGGGAGCTGTTTTTT
d_call: NA; v_call: TRBV7-9; j_call: TRBJ2-7; clone_size: once; cdr3_aa: CASSSPDSNYEQYF; cdr3_nt: TGTGCCAGCAGCTCCCCGGACTCCAACTACGAGCAGTACTTC
d_call: NA; v_call: TRBV30; j_call: TRBJ1-1; clone_size: NA; cdr3_aa: CACTGFGLNTEAFF; cdr3_nt: TGTGCCTGCACCGGATTTGGGTTGAACACTGAAGCTTTCTTT
d_call: NA; v_call: TRBV7-9; j_call: TRBJ1-4; clone_size: NA; cdr3_aa: CASSSNVGEKLFF; cdr3_nt: TGTGCCAGCAGCTCTAACGTCGGGGAAAAACTGTTTTTT
d_call: TRBD1; v_call: TRBV6-5; j_call: TRBJ1-1; clone_size: NA; cdr3_aa: CASTPGQGEAFF; cdr3_nt: TGTGCCAGCACCCCGGGACAGGGGGAAGCTTTCTTT